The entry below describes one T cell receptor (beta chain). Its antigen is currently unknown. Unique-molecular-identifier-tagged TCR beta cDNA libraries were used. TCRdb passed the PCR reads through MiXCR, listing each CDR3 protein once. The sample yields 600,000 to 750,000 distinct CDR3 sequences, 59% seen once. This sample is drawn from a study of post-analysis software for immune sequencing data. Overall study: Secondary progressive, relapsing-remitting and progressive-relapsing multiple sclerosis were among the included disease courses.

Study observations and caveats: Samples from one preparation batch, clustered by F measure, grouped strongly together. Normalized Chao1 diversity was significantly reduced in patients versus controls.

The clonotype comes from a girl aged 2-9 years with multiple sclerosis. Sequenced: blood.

The CDR3 protein is CASSLNPANMNTEAFF. The CDR3 DNA reads as TGTGCCAGCAGCTTAAATCCCGCCAACATGAACACTGAAGCTTTCTTT. The chain has TRBV7-2 and TRBJ1-1, with D uncertain. V lost 2 bases and J lost 0, with 13 bases in between. The CDR3 is made up of 16 amino acids. Germline assignment: CDR1 SGHTA and CDR2 FQGNSA.